This T cell receptor beta chain was observed in a study of Ad26.COV2.S vaccination and SARS-CoV-2 variants. This clone showed up just once. Assay: immunoSEQ multiplex PCR; the TCRdb copy retains only in-frame clones and omits some. The sample records around 500,000 clones, around 89% being singletons. Treatment meaning: some 19 received Ad26.COV2.S at low or high dose, single or two shots; several received placebo; per-sample allocation not given. Following the first vaccine or placebo injection, samples were taken on day 63. V lost 2 bases and J 8 bases, leaving 10 bases between the germline ends. CDR3 length: 12 amino acids. In germline, CDR1 is SGHRS, CDR2 YFSETQ.

J is TRBJ1-2 and V is TRBV5-1; D possibly corresponds to TRBD1 (5 bases). The receptor's source is a person between 18 and 65 years old who received the Ad26.COV2.S COVID-19 vaccine or a placebo. Sample: peripheral blood, taken in a trial of Ad26.COV2.S vaccine versus placebo. CDR3 coding DNA: TGCGCCAGCAGCTTCGGGGGGGAAGGCTACACCTTC. Its translation: CASSFGGEGYTF.